This T cell receptor (beta chain) was sequenced during a study of early T cells in non-severe SARS-CoV-2 infection. Study-level information: Chains stayed unpaired after sequencing of bulk RNA from unsorted whole blood.

TCRdb processed the 5' RACE reads anew with MiXCR; each CDR3 protein has one entry. The profile shows nearly 70,000 distinct CDR3 sequences, approximately 4.6% of them singletons. There are many counts of this clonotype. Trimming removed 2 bases from V and 5 bases from J; junction bases left unmatched: 14. CDR3 size: 16 residues. Germline values: CDR1 DFQATT, CDR2 SNEGSKA (reference sequence). This material consisted of whole blood, taken at baseline. The sequence came from an adult who was a healthcare worker with PCR-confirmed SARS-CoV-2 infection or an uninfected control (not recorded which). The donor label of this sample is uncertain. This rearrangement joins TRBV20-1 to TRBJ1-1; 7 positions agree with TRBD1. CDR3 DNA: TGCAGTGCTAGACGGAACTCCAGGGGGGCAGGGACTGAAGCTTTCTTT. This codes for CSARRNSRGAGTEAFF.